The clone carrying this T cell receptor beta chain came up a few times. This sample was taken from a study of blood T cell repertoires in COVID-19. Study background: COVID-19 samples from acute and convalescent phases originated in the United States, Italy and Spain.

Everyone who took part was roughly 18 to 100 years old, and they came from about two dozen US areas. Participants had their cohort set by participant-reported clinical history. Two consecutive negative NP/OP PCR tests, clearance, or resolved symptoms defined Cohort 3 recovery. V shed 5 bases, J shed 5 bases, and the junction held 7 bases outside the gene matches. Germline V gives CDR1 KGHDR, CDR2 SFDVKD. The CDR3 has 16 residues. Here immunoSEQ multiplex PCR was the method, and the copy in TCRdb shows in-frame clones only, minus some. The table lists about 180,000 clones, roughly 87% of them singletons.

The sequence came from a woman aged 45-59 years who had recovered from COVID-19. This chain connects TRBV24-1 to TRBJ2-1, with 11 bases lining up with TRBD2. The sequencing sample was made of PBMCs or T cells enriched from blood (not recorded which). The CDR3: CATSAWGTSGHNEQFF. CDR3 bases: TGTGCCACCAGTGCCTGGGGGACTAGCGGTCACAATGAGCAGTTCTTC.